This T cell receptor (beta chain) was sequenced in a study of cytomegalovirus exposure and HLA in healthy donors. Overall study findings and caveats: Near-uniform donor sequencing depth was presumed by presence/absence analyses. V- and J-gene trimming in TCR beta was tied to a missense DCLRE1C variant by an analysis performed later.

Researchers ran the PCR with 60 Vbeta and 13 Jbeta primers. In the authors' methods: The authors later counted some 76 million unique TCR beta chains, some 11 million of them shared. Profiled with immunoSEQ multiplex PCR; TCRdb holds only in-frame clones, not every one. D and trimming come from the DNA, and the V and J calls and clone size come from that table. This sample has 110,000 or so clones, with around 75% found just once. Comment on this clone: Its antigen remains unknown.

The CDR3 contains 17 residues. CDR1 is SGHRS and CDR2 is YFSETQ in the germline V gene. Trimming removed 4 bases from V and 0 bases from J; junction bases left unmatched: 6. This rearrangement joins TRBV5-1 to TRBJ2-6; 8 nucleotides align to TRBD1. Sequenced material: PBMCs. This receptor was taken from a man aged 30-40 years in good health and CMV-seronegative. CDR3 DNA: TGCGCCAGCAGCCAGGGACAGGTTAGCTCTGGGGCCAACGTCCTGACTTTC. Amino acids: CASSQGQVSSGANVLTF.